The rows below give T cell receptor beta chains drawn from one sample of a study of T cells in Graves' hyperthyroidism and ophthalmopathy. TCRdb called the multiplex PCR reads again in MiXCR, with one record for every CDR3 protein. In the table there are hundreds of thousands of distinct CDR3 sequences, roughly 16% of which are singletons. The sample consisted of blood. The origin of the receptors is a woman between 40 and 55 years old with Graves' ophthalmopathy. Both conserved end residues are part of each CDR3. Fields, in order: clone size, J gene, V gene, D gene, CDR3 DNA, CDR3 protein. A D gene is named only where the DNA matches it firmly. Clone size is stated in some rows and not others, as once, few, many or a class when expanded.

.	TRBJ1-2	TRBV3-1	TRBD1	TGTGCCAGCAGCATCCGACAGGGCGGCAGCTATGGCTACACCTTC	CASSIRQGGSYGYTF
many	TRBJ1-1	TRBV7-9	.	TGTGCCAGCAGCTTCGGGGACACTGAAGCTTTCTTT	CASSFGDTEAFF
.	TRBJ2-2	TRBV7-9	TRBD2	TGTGCCAGCAGCCGAACAATGACTAGCCTCACCGGGGAGCTGTTTTTT	CASSRTMTSLTGELFF
.	TRBJ2-3	TRBV20-1	TRBD2	TGCAGTGCTAGAGTAGCGGGGGACCTCACAGATACGCAGTATTTT	CSARVAGDLTDTQYF
many	TRBJ1-2	TRBV27	TRBD1	TGTGCCAGCAGTTCCTCGCGACAGGGGAACTATGGCTACACCTTC	CASSSSRQGNYGYTF
.	TRBJ1-1	TRBV6-1	.	TGTGCCAGCAGTTCCCCGCAGGGGAACACTGAAGCTTTCTTT	CASSSPQGNTEAFF
.	TRBJ2-7	TRBV4-2	TRBD2	TGTGCCAGCAGCCAAGTAGCGGGAGGTCCCTACGAGCAGTACTTC	CASSQVAGGPYEQYF
many	TRBJ2-7	TRBV20-1	.	TGCAGTGCTAGAGAAGTCGGCCGCTCCTCCTACGAGCAGTACTTC	CSAREVGRSSYEQYF
few	TRBJ1-2	TRBV5-4	.	TGTGCCAGCACCGAACAGGGCCCCTCTAACTATGGCTACACCTTC	CASTEQGPSNYGYTF
.	TRBJ1-1	TRBV7-3	.	TGTGCCAGCAGCTTAACGCCCGGCAGGGGCGATGTATTAGTTTTCTTT	CASSLTPGRGDVLVFF
many	TRBJ2-3	TRBV6-2/TRBV6-3	.	TGTGCCAGCAGTTACCCCTTGTCAGGGGCGACAGATACGCAGTATTTT	CASSYPLSGATDTQYF
many	TRBJ1-1	TRBV6-1	.	TGTGCCACCAGAAGGGATGCGAACACTGAAGCTTTCTTT	CATRRDANTEAFF
many	TRBJ1-6	TRBV7-3	.	TGTGCCAGCAGCTTAGGGGGGTTCAATTCACCCCTCCACTTT	CASSLGGFNSPLHF
many	TRBJ1-1	TRBV27	.	TGTGCCAGCAGCTCACAGGAGAACACTGAAGCTTTCTTT	CASSSQENTEAFF
.	TRBJ2-2	TRBV19	.	TGTGCCAGTAGTATAATCGGAGTTACCGGGGAGCTGTTTTTT	CASSIIGVTGELFF
.	TRBJ2-7	TRBV4-1	.	TGCGCCAGCAGCCAAGATGGGGGAGCTTACTACGAGCAGTACTTC	CASSQDGGAYYEQYF
many	TRBJ1-1	TRBV28	.	TGTGCCAGCAGTTTCGGTCGCATTAACACTGAAGCTTTCTTT	CASSFGRINTEAFF
few	TRBJ2-2	TRBV4-1	TRBD2	TGCGCCAGCAGCCCAGGACTAGCGGGAGTGTACACCGGGGAGCTGTTTTTT	CASSPGLAGVYTGELFF
.	TRBJ2-3	TRBV7-3	.	TGTGCCAGCAGCCCGGGGGGCGGACAGGGAATGGCAGATACGCAGTATTTT	CASSPGGGQGMADTQYF
many	TRBJ1-1	TRBV20-1	TRBD1	TGCAGTGCTAGAGTCCAAGGACAGGTCAACACTGAAGCTCTCTTT	CSARVQGQVNTEALF
many	TRBJ1-1	TRBV2	.	TGTGCCAGCAGTGATTGGAACACTGAAGCTTTCTTT	CASSDWNTEAFF
.	TRBJ1-1	TRBV12-3/TRBV12-4	TRBD1	TGTGCCAGCAGTTTCCTCCAGGGGGCAGAGACTGAAGCTTTCTTT	CASSFLQGAETEAFF
few	TRBJ2-5	TRBV6-1	TRBD1	TGTGCCAGCAGGACAGGGGAAAAAGAGACCCAGTACTTC	CASRTGEKETQYF
.	TRBJ2-2	TRBV6-4	TRBD2	TGTGCCAGCAGTTCTCTAGCGGCCACCGGGGAGCTGTTTTTT	CASSSLAATGELFF
many	TRBJ2-3	TRBV7-8	TRBD2	TGTGCCAGCAGCTTGGGGACTAGCGGCTACACAGATACGCAGTATTTT	CASSLGTSGYTDTQYF
few	TRBJ2-7	TRBV7-2	.	TGTGCCAGCAGCCCTTACAGGGAATACTACGAGCAGTACTTC	CASSPYREYYEQYF
many	TRBJ2-1	TRBV7-2	TRBD2	TGTGCCAGCAGCTACCTTAGCGGGGGGGCCCTTGAGCAGTTCTTC	CASSYLSGGALEQFF
.	TRBJ1-6	TRBV27	TRBD1	TGTGCCAGCACACCACTCGGGGACAGCTATAATTCACCCCTCCACTTT	CASTPLGDSYNSPLHF
.	TRBJ2-3	TRBV6-1	.	TGTGCCAGCAGTGAACTAGTCCGCACAGATACGCAGTATTTT	CASSELVRTDTQYF
many	TRBJ2-1	TRBV19	TRBD2	TGTGCCAGTAGTATAGATTCGGCTAGCGGGCGCAATGAGCAGTTCTTC	CASSIDSASGRNEQFF
many	TRBJ1-4	TRBV6-1	TRBD1	TGTGCCAGCAGTGTTCAGGGGGCAACTAATGAAAAACTGTTTTTT	CASSVQGATNEKLFF
many	TRBJ1-5	TRBV2	TRBD1	TGTGCCAGCAGGGGACAGCCAAATCAGCCCCAGCATTTT	CASRGQPNQPQHF